The 10 T cell receptor beta chains below were found in one sample sequenced in a study of blood T cell repertoires in COVID-19. Data came from immunoSEQ multiplex PCR; TCRdb stores just in-frame clones and leaves some out. Among around 270,000 clones listed, about 89% were seen once. Sequencing was carried out using peripheral blood. The receptors were sampled from a man aged 40-49 years who had recovered from COVID-19.

V gene TRBV19 combines with J gene TRBJ1-3; D is uncertain. The CDR3 sequence is 17 residues long. Looked up from germline, CDR1 is LNHDA and CDR2 is SQIVND (reference sequence). V lost 5 bases to trimming and J lost 0 bases, with 17 bases between them. DNA for the CDR3: TGTGCCAGTAGTCCCACCGGGTCCCAGAGCTCTGGAAACACCATATATTTT. This translates into CASSPTGSQSSGNTIYF.

CDR3 region: CASTGSGLQNTIYF. The CDR3 DNA is TGTGCCAGCACCGGCTCTGGACTCCAAAACACCATATATTTT. The genes are TRBV13 and TRBJ1-3; no reliable D call. The V gene lost 7 bases and the J gene lost 6 bases, with 16 bases spanning the gap. Germline V lookup: CDR1 PRHDT, CDR2 FYEKMQ (reference sequence). The CDR3 loop spans 14 amino acids. Full variable domain (remainder filled in from reference TRBV13 and TRBJ1-3): AAGVIQSPRHLIKEKRETATLKCYPIPRHDTVYWYQQGPGQDPQFLISFYEKMQSDKGSIPDRFSAQQFSDYHSELNMSSLELGDSALYFCASTGSGLQNTIYFGEGSWLTVV.

The chain couples TRBV29-1 to TRBJ2-2; no firm D call. Trimming shortened V by 4 bases and J by 6 bases, and 6 bases separated the two germline ends. Germline values: CDR1 SQVTM, CDR2 ANQGSEA. The CDR3 runs to 11 residues. CDR3 DNA: TGCAGCGTTGGGTCGGCCGGGGAGCTGTTTTTT. Its translation is CSVGSAGELFF.

This chain joins TRBV19 and TRBJ1-2; 12 bases map to TRBD1. Germline assignment: CDR1 LNHDA and CDR2 SQIVND (reference sequence). The CDR3 is made up of 15 amino acids. The ends lost 7 bases at V and 8 bases at J; junction bases unmatched: 11. The chain's CDR3 is CASKTPGQGARGYTF. CDR3 in DNA: TGTGCCAGTAAGACCCCGGGACAGGGGGCGCGGGGCTACACCTTC.

The chain links TRBV10-3 to TRBJ2-7; D possibly corresponds to TRBD2 (6 bases). V lost 11 bases and J lost 4, with 15 bases in between. CDR1 is ENHRY, CDR2 SYGVKD, per germline. The CDR3 totals 12 residues. The CDR3 loop is CAFLTRGYEQYF. As DNA, the CDR3 is TGTGCCTTTCTGACTAGAGGTTACGAGCAGTACTTC.

This clone was detected only once. The chain recombines TRBV7-2 with TRBJ2-1, with TRBD1 matching over 11 bases. V was clipped by 5 bases and J by 9 bases; unmatched bases: 21. The germline V gene encodes CDR1 SGHTA and CDR2 FQGNSA. This CDR3 is built from 19 residues. The CDR3 DNA reads as TGTGCCAGCAGCACACGAGGACAGGGGGCCGGGCGGGTAAAGGGTGAGCAGTTCTTC. It translates to CASSTRGQGAGRVKGEQFF.

This rearrangement joins TRBV5-6 to TRBJ2-7, with TRBD1 identical over 8 bases. V lost 4 bases and J lost 2; bases outside the gene matches: 5. Germline loops: CDR1 SGHDT, CDR2 YYEEEE. The CDR3 sequence is 14 residues long. CDR3 loop: CASSNGQGTYEQYF. The CDR3 DNA reads TGTGCCAGCAGCAACGGACAGGGTACCTACGAGCAGTACTTC. Full variable domain (outside the CDR3, taken from reference TRBV5-6 and TRBJ2-7): DAGVTQSPTHLIKTRGQQVTLRCSPKSGHDTVSWYQQALGQGPQFIFQYYEEEERQRGNFPDRFSGHQFPNYSSELNVNALLLGDSALYLCASSNGQGTYEQYFGPGTRLTVT.

The rearrangement uses TRBV11-2 and TRBJ2-7; 7 positions match TRBD2. This CDR3 is 18 amino acids long. Germline V gene sequence: CDR1 SGHAT, CDR2 FQNNGV. V shed 3 bases, J shed 5 bases, and the junction held 19 bases outside the gene matches. The CDR3 here is CASSLASGSPLSGDEQYF. DNA for the CDR3: TGTGCCAGCAGCTTGGCTAGCGGAAGTCCCCTTTCTGGAGACGAGCAGTACTTC.

The chain recombines TRBV7-2 with TRBJ2-7, with D perhaps TRBD2 (5 bases). This CDR3 is 12 amino acids long. Germline loops: CDR1 SGHTA, CDR2 FQGNSA. The V end lost 8 bases, the J end lost 3 bases, and 11 bases lay between the germline ends. The CDR3 coding sequence is TGTGCCAGCGGGCTAGCTTTCTACGAGCAGTACTTC. Protein product: CASGLAFYEQYF. Using reference TRBV7-2 and TRBJ2-7 for the parts outside the CDR3, the full variable domain is GAGVSQSPSNKVTEKGKDVELRCDPISGHTALYWYRQSLGQGLEFLIYFQGNSAPDKSGLPSDRFSAERTGGSVSTLTIQRTQQEDSAVYLCASGLAFYEQYFGPGTRLTVT.

The CDR3 loop reads CASSQVLTDTQYF. In nucleotides, the CDR3 is TGCGCCAGCAGCCAAGTCCTCACAGATACGCAGTATTTT. The chain uses TRBV4-3 and TRBJ2-3; no clear D gene. Germline assignment: CDR1 LGHNA and CDR2 YSLEER. V was shortened by 1 base and J by 2 bases, with 4 bases between the two germline ends. There are 13 residues in the CDR3.